This record concerns one T cell receptor beta chain sequence. The data derive from a study of blood T cell repertoires in COVID-19. Repertoires were generated with immunoSEQ multiplex PCR, while TCRdb's copy carries only in-frame clones and drops some. The profile shows under 250,000 clones, approximately 86% of them singletons. CDR3 length equals 15 residues. With 0 bases removed from V and 0 bases from J, the gap between germline ends came to 9 bases. In germline, CDR1 is SGDLS, CDR2 YYNGEE. This TCR came from an elderly woman with acute or convalescent COVID-19. The chain uses TRBV9 and TRBJ1-1; D call uncertain. The material sequenced was peripheral blood. CDR3 nucleotide sequence: TGTGCCAGCAGCGTAGATCCGGGGATGAACACTGAAGCTTTCTTT. Encoded protein: CASSVDPGMNTEAFF.